One sample yielded the 11 T cell receptor beta chains listed below, sequenced in a study of T cell responses to AZD1222 COVID-19 vaccine. Profiled with immunoSEQ multiplex PCR; TCRdb holds only in-frame clones, not every one. Among about 110,000 clones listed, roughly 86% were seen once. The sample was peripheral blood, taken on day 0 of AZD1222 vaccination. The receptors come from an adult in good health.

The chain couples TRBV7-2 to TRBJ1-5; tentative D call: TRBD1 (6 bases). The germline V gene encodes CDR1 SGHTA and CDR2 FQGNSA. CDR3 size: 14 residues. V shed 8 bases and J shed 6 bases, with 17 bases lying between them. Here the CDR3 reads CASGEPGGAQPQHF. Written as DNA, the CDR3 is TGTGCCAGCGGAGAACCGGGGGGGGCTCAGCCCCAGCATTTT.

This clone was picked up one time. V usage is TRBV19 and J usage is TRBJ2-7; perhaps TRBD1 as D (6 bases). V lost 4 bases and J 6 bases, leaving 16 bases between the germline ends. The CDR3 length is 14 residues. Germline V gives CDR1 LNHDA, CDR2 SQIVND (reference sequence). The CDR3 spells CASSTGDGLTEQYF. CDR3 DNA sequence: TGTGCCAGTAGTACAGGGGATGGGCTAACCGAGCAGTACTTC.

The chain carries TRBV11-3 and TRBJ2-7; D is perhaps TRBD1 (6 bases). The V end lost 4 bases, the J end lost 7 bases, and 14 bases lay between the germline ends. The CDR3 covers 13 residues. Per the germline V gene, CDR1 is SGHNT and CDR2 is YENEEA. This chain's CDR3 is CASSSTGPREQYF. DNA for the CDR3: TGTGCCAGCAGCTCAACAGGGCCCCGGGAGCAGTACTTC.

This clone occurred a few times. The genes are TRBV30 and TRBJ1-6, with D possibly being TRBD1 (5 bases). The CDR3 contains 13 residues. V was clipped by 7 bases and J by 3 bases, with 10 bases between them. Germline CDR1 and CDR2: GTSNPN and SVGIG (reference sequence). CDR3: CALNRLYNSPLHF. The CDR3 bases are TGTGCCTTAAACAGGCTCTATAATTCACCCCTCCACTTT.

The V and J genes are TRBV7-3 and TRBJ2-5; D possibly corresponds to TRBD1 (5 bases). Germline V gene sequence: CDR1 SGHTA, CDR2 FQGTGA. The CDR3 loop spans 15 amino acids. Trimming left V 4 bases short and J 0 bases short, with 12 bases between. The CDR3 DNA is TGTGCCAGCAGCTCAGGACACTCGTACCAAGAGACCCAGTACTTC. This gives the protein CASSSGHSYQETQYF.

The gene calls are TRBV15 and TRBJ1-4, with D tentatively TRBD1 (6 bases). The germline V gene has CDR1 LNHNV and CDR2 YYDKDF (reference sequence). Trimming left V 5 bases short and J 0 bases short, with 10 bases between. The CDR3 is 15 residues long. The CDR3 bases are TGTGCCACCAGCGTGAACAGGGCAACTAATGAAAAACTGTTTTTT. Residues: CATSVNRATNEKLFF.

V and J are TRBV9 and TRBJ1-5, with a tentative D call TRBD1 (6 bases). The CDR3 loop spans 17 amino acids. V was shortened by 2 bases and J by 0 bases, with 15 bases between the two germline ends. Germline CDR1 is SGDLS and CDR2 is YYNGEE. The CDR3 DNA follows: TGTGCCAGCAGCGTGCAGGGGTCGACCACTAGCAATCAGCCCCAGCATTTT. It is translated as CASSVQGSTTSNQPQHF.

The rearrangement links TRBV19 to TRBJ2-5; TRBD2 might be the D (6 bases). Between the trimmed V and J ends, which lost 5 bases and 4 bases, there was a span of 23 bases. The CDR3 contains 17 residues. Germline V gene lookup returns CDR1 LNHDA and CDR2 SQIVND (reference sequence). CDR3 in DNA: TGTGCCAGTAGTCAAGATTCGGGCGGGGCCGGAGTAGAGACCCAGTACTTC. The encoded protein is CASSQDSGGAGVETQYF.

The V gene is TRBV25-1, the J gene TRBJ2-7, with D possibly matching TRBD1 (6 bases). CDR3 length: 15 residues. V gave up 5 bases and J gave up 0 bases, with 14 bases separating them. Germline CDR1 reads MGHDK; CDR2 reads SYGVNS. CDR3 sequence reads: CASSPWTVSSYEQYF. DNA of the CDR3: TGTGCCAGCAGTCCATGGACAGTTAGCTCCTACGAGCAGTACTTC.

The J gene is TRBJ2-7, the V gene TRBV3-1 (or the pseudogene TRBV3-2); a weak D match, TRBD2 (6 bases). Trimming left V 1 base short and J 6 bases short, with 13 bases between. The CDR3 runs 14 residues. Germline lookup yields CDR1 LGHDT and CDR2 YNNKEL (reference sequence). The CDR3 sequence: CASSQAGLPVEQYF. The CDR3 coding sequence is TGTGCCAGCAGCCAAGCGGGACTCCCAGTCGAGCAGTACTTC.

The V gene is TRBV5-4, the J gene TRBJ1-1; D is possibly TRBD1 (6 bases). Germline values: CDR1 SGHNT, CDR2 YYREEE (reference sequence). This CDR3 is 14 amino acids long. V lost 2 bases and J lost 1, with 9 bases in between. As DNA, the CDR3 is TGTGCCAGCAGCTTCAGGGGACCGAACACTGAAGCTTTCTTT. Its protein product is CASSFRGPNTEAFF.